This TCR beta chain was recorded in a study of control samples from healthy donors and cancer patients. Sequencing used immunoSEQ multiplex PCR; TCRdb keeps in-frame clones, though not all of them. The repertoire holds 100,000 or so clones, around 89% seen once, with about 7.8% in the top ten. Germline V gene data show CDR1 as SGHRS and CDR2 as YFSETQ. This CDR3 contains 15 residues. Trimming removed 4 bases at V and 5 bases at J, with 15 bases between. The sequence was collected from a man aged 25-45 years in good health. This chain joins TRBV5-1 and TRBJ2-2; D is perhaps TRBD1 or TRBD2 (5 bases each). The sample comprised blood. For the CDR3, the DNA is TGCGCCAGCAGCCCCCTATCGGGGCGGACCGGGGAGCTGTTTTTT. This codes for CASSPLSGRTGELFF.